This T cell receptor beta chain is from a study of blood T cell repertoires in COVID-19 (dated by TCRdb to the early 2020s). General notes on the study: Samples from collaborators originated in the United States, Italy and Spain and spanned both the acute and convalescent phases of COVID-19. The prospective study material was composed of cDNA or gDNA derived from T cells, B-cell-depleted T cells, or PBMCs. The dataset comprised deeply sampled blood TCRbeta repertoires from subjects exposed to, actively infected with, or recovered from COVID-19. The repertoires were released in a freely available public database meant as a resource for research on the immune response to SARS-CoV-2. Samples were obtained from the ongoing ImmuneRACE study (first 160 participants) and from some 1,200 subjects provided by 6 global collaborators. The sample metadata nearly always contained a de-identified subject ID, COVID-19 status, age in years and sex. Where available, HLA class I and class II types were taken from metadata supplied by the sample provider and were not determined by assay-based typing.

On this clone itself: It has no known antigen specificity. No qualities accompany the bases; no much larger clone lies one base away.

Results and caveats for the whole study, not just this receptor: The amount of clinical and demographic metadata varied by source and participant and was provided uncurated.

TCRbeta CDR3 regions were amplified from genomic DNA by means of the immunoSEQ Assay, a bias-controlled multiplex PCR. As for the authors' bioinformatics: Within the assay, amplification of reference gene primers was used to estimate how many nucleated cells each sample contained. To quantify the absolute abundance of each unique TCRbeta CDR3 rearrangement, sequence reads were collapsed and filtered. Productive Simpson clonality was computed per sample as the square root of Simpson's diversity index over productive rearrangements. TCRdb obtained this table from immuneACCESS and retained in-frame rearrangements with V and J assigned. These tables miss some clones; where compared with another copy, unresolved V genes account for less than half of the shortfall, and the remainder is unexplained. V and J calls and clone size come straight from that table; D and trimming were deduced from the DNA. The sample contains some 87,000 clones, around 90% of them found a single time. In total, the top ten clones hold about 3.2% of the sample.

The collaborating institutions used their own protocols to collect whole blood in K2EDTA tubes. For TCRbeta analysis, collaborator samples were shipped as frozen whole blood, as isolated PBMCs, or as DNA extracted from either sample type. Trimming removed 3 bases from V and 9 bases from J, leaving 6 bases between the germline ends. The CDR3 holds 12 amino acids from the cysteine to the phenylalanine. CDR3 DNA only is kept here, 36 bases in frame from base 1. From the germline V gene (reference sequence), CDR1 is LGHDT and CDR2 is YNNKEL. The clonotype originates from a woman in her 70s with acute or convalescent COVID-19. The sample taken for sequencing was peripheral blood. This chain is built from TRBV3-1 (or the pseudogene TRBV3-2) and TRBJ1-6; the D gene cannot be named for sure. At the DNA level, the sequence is TGTGCCAGCAGCCAGGCTCTTTCACCCCTCCACTTT. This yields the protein CASSQALSPLHF.